These 20 T cell receptor beta chains originate from one sample sequenced in a study of T cell responses to AZD1222 COVID-19 vaccine. Assay: immunoSEQ multiplex PCR; the TCRdb copy retains only in-frame clones and omits some. The sample lists around 120,000 clones, about 89% occurring once. The source material was peripheral blood, sampled 28 days after the second AZD1222 dose. The source is an adult who received the AZD1222 COVID-19 vaccine.

The CDR3 region is CASSLTGTGGWYEQYF. In DNA, the CDR3 is TGTGCCAGCAGCTTAACAGGGACAGGGGGCTGGTACGAGCAGTACTTC. V usage is TRBV11-2 and J usage is TRBJ2-7; 12 positions agree with TRBD1. The junction had 6 bases not matched to a gene; V was cut back by 2 bases and J by 4 bases. Germline loops: CDR1 SGHAT, CDR2 FQNNGV. This CDR3 is 16 amino acids long. The variable domain in full, with the rest retrieved from reference TRBV11-2 and TRBJ2-7, is EAGVAQSPRYKIIEKRQSVAFWCNPISGHATLYWYQQILGQGPKLLIQFQNNGVVDDSQLPKDRFSAERLKGVDSTLKIQPAKLEDSAVYLCASSLTGTGGWYEQYFGPGTRLTVT.

This chain joins TRBV6-2 or TRBV6-3 and TRBJ1-1; D is ambiguous. Germline V gene sequence: CDR1 MNHEY, CDR2 SVGEGT. Trimming pared 4 bases from V and 6 bases from J, leaving 18 bases between. The CDR3 contains 15 residues. The CDR3 DNA sequence: TGTGCCAGCAGTTCCCAGCACCGTGGGATGGCTGAAGCTTTCTTT. Protein sequence: CASSSQHRGMAEAFF.

This chain joins TRBV27 and TRBJ2-7; TRBD2 agrees at 7 bases. The V gene's germline CDR1 is MNHEY and CDR2 SMNVEV (reference sequence). The V and J ends lost 5 bases and 9 bases, in that order; junction bases with no gene match: 7. This CDR3 is 12 amino acids long. CDR3 sequence (DNA): TGTGCCAGCAGTCTCGGGGGGTCGTCGCAGTACTTC. It codes for CASSLGGSSQYF.

V is TRBV9 and J is TRBJ2-3, with D possibly TRBD1 on 5 matching bases. Germline V CDR1 and CDR2: SGDLS, YYNGEE. The V and J ends lost 1 base and 2 bases respectively, with 11 bases between them. The CDR3 consists of 15 residues. CDR3 region: CASSVSQGYTDTQYF. Here the CDR3 DNA reads TGTGCCAGCAGCGTAAGCCAGGGTTACACAGATACGCAGTATTTT.

The rearrangement links TRBV7-6 to TRBJ2-1, with a tentative D call TRBD1 (6 bases). V dropped 0 bases and J dropped 6 bases, with 15 bases sitting between them. Germline V CDR1 and CDR2: SGHVS, FNYEAQ. This CDR3 is built from 16 residues. The CDR3 loop reads CASSLANLQGLNEQFF. The CDR3 coding sequence is TGTGCCAGCAGCTTAGCAAATCTACAGGGTCTCAATGAGCAGTTCTTC.

Worth noting for this clone: The junction does not match germline at one end; this may be a read error. The chain links TRBV28 to TRBJ1-4; maybe TRBD1 (5 bases). The CDR3 runs to 12 residues. From germline, CDR1 is MDHEN and CDR2 SYDVKM. The CDR3 protein is CASSFRATGRIF. The CDR3 DNA reads as TGTGCCAGCAGTTTTCGTGCCACGGGACGGATTTTT.

The chain's CDR3 is CASSQYGQNTGELFF. CDR3 nucleotide sequence: TGTGCCAGCAGCCAATACGGACAGAACACCGGGGAGCTGTTTTTT. The rearrangement links TRBV5-5 to TRBJ2-2, with D possibly TRBD1 on 5 matching bases. Trimming pared 4 bases from V and 1 base from J, leaving 11 bases between. Germline lookup yields CDR1 SGHKS and CDR2 YYEKEE (reference sequence). This CDR3 comprises 15 residues.

The chain employs TRBV18 and TRBJ1-5; tentative D call: TRBD1 (6 bases). Trimming removed 8 bases at V and 7 bases at J, with 15 bases between. Looked up from germline, CDR1 is KGHSH and CDR2 is LQKENI. This CDR3 has 13 amino acids. CDR3 in amino acids: CASRDTLGQPQHF. The CDR3 DNA reads TGTGCCAGCCGGGACACCTTAGGACAGCCCCAGCATTTT.

The J gene is TRBJ2-7, the V gene TRBV24-1, with D possibly TRBD1 on 5 matching bases. Germline V gives CDR1 KGHDR, CDR2 SFDVKD. Trimming took 4 bases from V and 0 from J, leaving 15 bases between them. CDR3 length: 16 residues. Written as DNA, the CDR3 is TGTGCCACCAGTGAATCAGGCAGGGAAGACTCCTACGAGCAGTACTTC. Protein: CATSESGREDSYEQYF.

This chain joins TRBV5-1 and TRBJ2-7; possibly TRBD2 for D (6 bases). CDR1 SGHRS and CDR2 YFSETQ come from the germline V gene. The CDR3 has 15 amino acids. Between the trimmed V and J ends, which lost 2 bases and 1 base, there was a span of 13 bases. The CDR3 sequence: CASSFGGTKSYEQYF. CDR3 in DNA: TGCGCCAGCAGCTTTGGAGGGACCAAATCCTACGAGCAGTACTTC.

The chain recombines TRBV11-2 with TRBJ2-7; 11 nucleotides agree with TRBD2. CDR1 SGHAT and CDR2 FQNNGV come from the germline V gene. The CDR3 runs 14 residues. V lost 5 bases, J lost 2 bases, and 2 bases stayed unmatched. CDR3: CASSRLAGPYEQYF. CDR3 nucleotides: TGTGCCAGCAGCCGACTAGCGGGGCCCTACGAGCAGTACTTC.

This clone was recorded only once. The chain is built from TRBV7-8 and TRBJ1-5, with D unresolved. The CDR3 spans 14 residues. With 1 base removed from V and 7 bases from J, the gap between germline ends came to 11 bases. Germline V lookup: CDR1 SGHVS, CDR2 FQNEAQ. The CDR3 sequence is CASSLVSPGQPQHF. CDR3 nucleotide sequence: TGTGCCAGCAGCTTAGTGTCACCGGGGCAGCCCCAGCATTTT.

The chain employs TRBV7-2 and TRBJ2-3; a possible D gene is TRBD2 (5 bases). From germline, CDR1 is SGHTA and CDR2 FQGNSA. The germline V and J ends were trimmed by 6 bases and 3 bases, with 10 bases remaining between them. This CDR3 is built from 13 residues. Here the CDR3 DNA reads TGTGCCAGCAGACCCGGGATTACAGATACGCAGTATTTT. The encoded protein is CASRPGITDTQYF.

The chain combines TRBV19 with TRBJ2-7; 11 bases align to TRBD2. The germline gives CDR1 LNHDA, CDR2 SQIVND (reference sequence). V lost 5 bases and J lost 7; bases outside the gene matches: 7. This CDR3 has 14 residues. The CDR3 DNA follows: TGTGCCAGTAGTGTACTAGCGGGAGTGTTTGAGCAGTACTTC. The encoded protein is CASSVLAGVFEQYF.

CDR3 region: CASSYSGTLGYEQYF. As DNA, the CDR3 is TGTGCCAGCAGTTACTCGGGAACTTTGGGATACGAGCAGTACTTC. The V and J genes are TRBV6-2 or TRBV6-3 and TRBJ2-7, with unresolved D. The germline CDR1 and CDR2 sequences are MNHEY and SVGEGT. V was cut by 0 bases and J by 4 bases, with 13 bases left in between. The CDR3 totals 15 residues.

V usage is TRBV5-4 and J usage is TRBJ1-2, with D perhaps matching TRBD1 (5 bases). Trimming took 3 bases from V and 2 from J, leaving 17 bases between them. The CDR3 spans 16 residues. Germline assignment: CDR1 SGHNT and CDR2 YYREEE (reference sequence). CDR3 residues: CASSSGDGDGNYGYTF. CDR3 nucleotide sequence: TGTGCCAGCAGCTCCGGGGACGGGGACGGCAACTATGGCTACACCTTC.

This clone was found once. The chain combines TRBV18 with TRBJ2-7; tentatively, D is TRBD1 (6 bases). Germline lookup yields CDR1 KGHSH and CDR2 LQKENI. CDR3 length: 14 amino acids. Trimming stripped 2 bases from V and 5 bases from J, with 13 bases between. Written as DNA, the CDR3 is TGTGCCAGCTCACCAGAAACAGGGTATAACGAGCAGTACTTC. It encodes CASSPETGYNEQYF.

The CDR3 DNA is TGTGCCAGCAGTCGAGGACAGGGAGGTGGAAACACCATATATTTT. Its protein product is CASSRGQGGGNTIYF. The V gene is TRBV11-3, the J gene TRBJ1-3; 8 bases match TRBD1. The trim removed 6 bases at V and 3 bases at J, leaving 7 bases unmatched. This CDR3 comprises 15 residues. The V gene's germline CDR1 is SGHNT and CDR2 YENEEA.

This chain links TRBV4-3 with TRBJ2-3; no definite D call. CDR3 size: 13 residues. The V end was cut by 0 bases, the J end by 4 bases, with 5 bases between. The germline V gene encodes CDR1 LGHNA and CDR2 YSLEER. The CDR3 is CASSQDSADTQYF. The CDR3 nucleotides read TGCGCCAGCAGCCAAGACTCGGCAGATACGCAGTATTTT.

J is TRBJ1-1 and V is TRBV11-1; D is possibly TRBD1 (6 bases). CDR1 SGHAT and CDR2 FQDESV come from the germline V gene (reference sequence). The CDR3 runs to 14 residues. The V gene lost 4 bases and the J gene lost 9 bases, with 18 bases spanning the gap. CDR3 residues: CASSSHQGGAKAFF. DNA for the CDR3: TGTGCCAGCAGCTCCCACCAAGGGGGTGCTAAAGCTTTCTTT.